This passage covers 31 T cell receptor beta chains from one sample sequenced in a study of blood T cell repertoires in COVID-19. The protocol was immunoSEQ multiplex PCR, while the TCRdb copy is restricted to in-frame clones and leaves out a portion. The sample includes about 170,000 clones, 82% of them seen just once. Sample: peripheral blood. These receptor sequences come from a woman in her thirties or forties with COVID-19, enrolled during active disease.

The chain recombines TRBV7-9 with TRBJ2-1; 10 bases fit TRBD2. This CDR3 is 16 amino acids long. With V trimmed by 6 bases and J by 0 bases, 5 bases remained unmatched. The germline V gene has CDR1 SEHNR and CDR2 FQNEAQ (reference sequence). This CDR3 reads CASRLLAGSSYNEQFF. The DNA for the CDR3 is TGTGCCAGCAGATTACTAGCGGGGAGCTCCTACAATGAGCAGTTCTTC.

The chain combines TRBV10-2 with TRBJ2-3; 9 bases match TRBD2. The germline gives CDR1 WSHSY, CDR2 SAAADI. Trimming at V came to 0 bases and at J to 1 base, leaving 2 bases not matched to a gene. CDR3 length: 16 residues. The CDR3: CASSESQRGGTDTQYF. CDR3 nucleotide sequence: TGCGCCAGCAGTGAGTCGCAGCGGGGGGGCACAGATACGCAGTATTTT.

The chain couples TRBV2 to TRBJ2-2, with D unclear. CDR3 size: 15 residues. Germline V lookup: CDR1 SNHLY, CDR2 FYNNEI. Deletions cut 0 bases from V and 2 bases from J, with 7 bases between. In DNA, the CDR3 is TGTGCCAGCAGTGAAGCGAGTCCTAACACCGGGGAGCTGTTTTTT. Protein: CASSEASPNTGELFF.

The V and J genes are TRBV2 and TRBJ1-5; D perhaps matches TRBD1 (6 bases). Per the germline V gene, CDR1 is SNHLY and CDR2 is FYNNEI. Trimming took off 9 bases at V and 4 bases at J, with 19 bases between the two ends. CDR3 length: 15 residues. The CDR3 loop reads CASKSDGGPNQPQHF. Written as DNA, the CDR3 is TGTGCCAGTAAGTCGGATGGGGGCCCAAATCAGCCCCAGCATTTT.

The CDR3 nucleotides are TGTGCCAGCAGCTCCAGCGGACAGGGGAGATATGGCTACACCTTC. Amino acids: CASSSSGQGRYGYTF. V gene TRBV7-3 combines with J gene TRBJ1-2; 9 nucleotides align to TRBD1. Germline lookup yields CDR1 SGHTA and CDR2 FQGTGA. The CDR3 spans 15 residues. The ends lost 4 bases at V and 5 bases at J; junction bases unmatched: 8.

The DNA for the CDR3 is TGTGCCAGCAGCTTAGGGGCTCTTGGGGAGTACACGAACTATGGCTACACCTTC. Encoded protein: CASSLGALGEYTNYGYTF. The rearrangement joins TRBV7-8 to TRBJ1-2, with no clear D. Germline V gene sequence: CDR1 SGHVS, CDR2 FQNEAQ. This CDR3 has 18 amino acids. The ends were cut back, 1 base at V and 2 bases at J, with 20 bases in the middle.

V gene TRBV27 combines with J gene TRBJ1-1, with D maybe TRBD1 (5 bases). Germline V gene lookup returns CDR1 MNHEY and CDR2 SMNVEV (reference sequence). CDR3 size: 14 residues. The V gene lost 2 bases and the J gene lost 0 bases, with 7 bases spanning the gap. The CDR3 is CASSLGGVNTEAFF. In nucleotides, the CDR3 is TGTGCCAGCAGTTTAGGAGGGGTGAACACTGAAGCTTTCTTT.

This chain uses TRBV28 with TRBJ2-2; the D gene is possibly TRBD2 (7 bases). Germline CDR1 is MDHEN and CDR2 is SYDVKM. This CDR3 contains 15 residues. V was cut by 6 bases and J by 10 bases, with 21 bases left in between. The CDR3 nucleotides are TGTGCCAGCAGCTCAAGGGCGGGGGCGATTTCGGAGCTGTTTTTT. Its protein is CASSSRAGAISELFF. The full variable domain, its missing parts supplied by reference TRBV28 and TRBJ2-2, is DVKVTQSSRYLVKRTGEKVFLECVQDMDHENMFWYRQDPGLGLRLIYFSYDVKMKEKGDIPEGYSVSREKKERFSLILESASTNQTSMYLCASSSRAGAISELFFGEGSRLTVL.

This chain uses TRBV5-4 with TRBJ2-5; 7 bases fit TRBD2. After removal of 4 bases from V and 4 bases from J, the junction contained 7 bases not matched to a gene. The germline V gene has CDR1 SGHNT and CDR2 YYREEE (reference sequence). The length of the CDR3 is 14 residues. CDR3 sequence reads: CASSPAGKSETQYF. CDR3 coding DNA: TGTGCCAGCAGCCCAGCGGGGAAGTCAGAGACCCAGTACTTC.

V usage is TRBV30 and J usage is TRBJ1-4, with 9 positions matching TRBD1. Looked up from germline, CDR1 is GTSNPN and CDR2 is SVGIG (reference sequence). The trim removed 4 bases at V and 7 bases at J, leaving 4 bases unmatched. The CDR3 length is 13 residues. The CDR3 DNA is TGTGCCTGGAATTACAGGGGGCCTGAAAAACTGTTTTTT. Its protein is CAWNYRGPEKLFF.

The chain couples TRBV14 to TRBJ2-1; no reliable D call. Germline V gene data show CDR1 as SGHDN and CDR2 as FVKESK. The CDR3 spans 13 residues. The V gene lost 1 base and the J gene lost 6 bases, with 7 bases spanning the gap. In DNA, the CDR3 is TGTGCCAGCAGCCAAGTGTTCGGCAATGAGCAGTTCTTC. As protein: CASSQVFGNEQFF.

The V call is TRBV28, the J call TRBJ2-5, with TRBD2 as a possible D gene (5 bases). The CDR3 consists of 14 residues. Germline V gene sequence: CDR1 MDHEN, CDR2 SYDVKM. Trimming took off 5 bases at V and 2 bases at J, with 12 bases between the two ends. The CDR3 nucleotides are TGTGCCAGCAGTCCGGACGGAGGACAAGAGACCCAGTACTTC. Protein sequence: CASSPDGGQETQYF.

This clone was seen a single time. The rearrangement links TRBV7-2 to TRBJ2-7, with 7 bases fitting TRBD2. V gave up 5 bases and J gave up 6 bases; unmatched junction bases: 7. The CDR3 covers 13 residues. The germline V gene has CDR1 SGHTA and CDR2 FQGNSA. Here the CDR3 DNA reads TGTGCCAGCAGCGCCCATAGCGGGTTCGAGCAGTACGTC. Its protein is CASSAHSGFEQYV.

The chain combines TRBV9 with TRBJ1-4; TRBD1 matches at 8 bases. The junction had 6 bases not matched to a gene; V was cut back by 0 bases and J by 8 bases. The CDR3 totals 15 residues. Germline values: CDR1 SGDLS, CDR2 YYNGEE. This CDR3 is CASSVETGVSEKLFF. In DNA, the CDR3 is TGTGCCAGCAGCGTAGAGACAGGGGTCAGCGAAAAACTGTTTTTT.

The CDR3 nucleotides are TGTGCCTCAGCGGGAGCCCTCGAGCAGTACTTC. Translated: CASAGALEQYF. This chain links TRBV30 with TRBJ2-7; TRBD2 matches at 8 bases. With 7 bases clipped from V and 6 bases from J, the junction kept 5 bases outside the gene matches. CDR3 length: 11 amino acids. Germline values: CDR1 GTSNPN, CDR2 SVGIG (reference sequence).

This clone was counted once. This chain connects TRBV27 to TRBJ1-1, with D unclear. Trimming shortened V by 5 bases and J by 1 base, and 8 bases separated the two germline ends. The germline V gene has CDR1 MNHEY and CDR2 SMNVEV (reference sequence). CDR3 size: 13 residues. The CDR3 protein is CASSLMRNTEAFF. The DNA of the CDR3 is TGTGCCAGCAGTCTTATGCGGAACACTGAAGCTTTCTTT.

The V gene is TRBV2, the J gene TRBJ1-4; 9 nucleotides match TRBD1. The V gene's germline CDR1 is SNHLY and CDR2 FYNNEI. There are 15 residues in the CDR3. After removal of 7 bases from V and 5 bases from J, the junction contained 8 bases not matched to a gene. CDR3 loop: CASTPSGTGNEKLFF. DNA for the CDR3: TGTGCCAGCACCCCTTCCGGGACAGGGAATGAAAAACTGTTTTTT. Filled out from reference TRBV2 and TRBJ1-4, the complete variable domain reads EPEVTQTPSHQVTQMGQEVILRCVPISNHLYFYWYRQILGQKVEFLVSFYNNEISEKSEIFDDQFSVERPDGSNFTLKIRSTKLEDSAMYFCASTPSGTGNEKLFFGSGTQLSVL.

The gene calls are TRBV6-5 and TRBJ2-1; D might be TRBD2 (6 bases). Germline CDR1 is MNHEY and CDR2 is SVGAGI. Trimming took 0 bases from V and 16 from J, leaving 16 bases between them. The CDR3 runs to 13 residues. CDR3 in DNA: TGTGCCAGCAGTTACTCCGGGACTGATCCCGATTTCTTC. Protein sequence: CASSYSGTDPDFF.

The V and J genes are TRBV20-1 and TRBJ1-5; D gene uncertain. From germline, CDR1 is DFQATT and CDR2 SNEGSKA (reference sequence). The CDR3 has 13 residues. Trimming removed 3 bases from V and 5 bases from J, with 11 bases in between. The DNA for the CDR3 is TGCAGTGCTAGTGCGCAGGCGCATCAGCCCCAGCATTTT. Protein: CSASAQAHQPQHF.

The CDR3 DNA sequence: TGTGCCAGCAGCTTAGGGTCTAGCGGGAGGGCCGGGCCTGAGCAGTTCTTC. This sequence encodes CASSLGSSGRAGPEQFF. The V and J genes are TRBV11-2 and TRBJ2-1; 12 bases match TRBD2. CDR1 and CDR2 (germline): SGHAT, FQNNGV. V shed 1 base, J shed 9 bases, and the junction held 10 bases outside the gene matches. The CDR3 spans 17 residues.

The J gene is TRBJ2-2, the V gene TRBV27; 9 nucleotides agree with TRBD2. This CDR3 has 19 amino acids. V trimming: 5 bases; J trimming: 6 bases; junction bases outside the gene matches: 19. CDR1 MNHEY and CDR2 SMNVEV come from the germline V gene (reference sequence). The CDR3 nucleotides read TGTGCCAGCAGTACCCCCTTCGGTCGGGGGACTAGCCGACCCGGGGAGCTGTTTTTT. Translating it yields CASSTPFGRGTSRPGELFF.

This clone showed up just once. The chain employs TRBV19 and TRBJ1-4; 9 bases align to TRBD1. V was pared by 7 bases and J by 6 bases, with 9 bases of the junction left unmatched. From germline, CDR1 is LNHDA and CDR2 SQIVND (reference sequence). CDR3 length equals 15 residues. The CDR3 sequence: CASMRQDRGYEKLFF. CDR3 bases: TGTGCCAGTATGCGCCAGGACAGGGGTTATGAAAAACTGTTTTTT.

The chain is built from TRBV19 and TRBJ2-1, with 7 bases fitting TRBD2. This CDR3 contains 16 residues. Unmatched junction bases numbered 9, after V lost 2 bases and J lost 5 bases. Germline assignment: CDR1 LNHDA and CDR2 SQIVND (reference sequence). CDR3 amino acids: CASSIMTSRTNNEQFF. CDR3 coding DNA: TGTGCCAGTAGTATAATGACTAGCCGGACTAACAATGAGCAGTTCTTC. Based on the CDR3 plus reference TRBV19 and TRBJ2-1, the full variable domain is DGGITQSPKYLFRKEGQNVTLSCEQNLNHDAMYWYRQDPGQGLRLIYYSQIVNDFQKGDIAEGYSVSREKKESFPLTVTSAQKNPTAFYLCASSIMTSRTNNEQFFGPGTRLTVL.

The rearrangement links TRBV11-3 to TRBJ2-5, with 9 bases fitting TRBD2. With V trimmed by 0 bases and J by 4 bases, 6 bases remained unmatched. The CDR3 spans 16 residues. Germline CDR1 reads SGHNT; CDR2 reads YENEEA. The CDR3 loop reads CASSLDGGRAGETQYF. The CDR3, as DNA: TGTGCCAGCAGCTTAGATGGCGGGAGGGCCGGAGAGACCCAGTACTTC.

A remark on this clone: An end of the junction differs from the germline gene, which may be a read error. This chain connects TRBV12-3 or TRBV12-4 to TRBJ2-3, with D hard to call. CDR3 length: 13 amino acids. The CDR3 DNA reads as TGTGCCAGCATTTTATCCGGCACAGATACGCAGTATTTT. It is translated as CASILSGTDTQYF.

V is TRBV28 and J is TRBJ2-5; tentatively, D is TRBD1 (6 bases). Germline loops: CDR1 MDHEN, CDR2 SYDVKM. V was cut by 2 bases and J by 3 bases, with 13 bases left in between. This CDR3 contains 15 residues. Here the CDR3 reads CASSLPLQGKETQYF. The CDR3 DNA reads TGTGCCAGCAGTTTACCGCTACAGGGAAAAGAGACCCAGTACTTC.

The chain couples TRBV21-1 to TRBJ1-2; the D segment call TRBD1 is taken from the table without a DNA check. TRBV21-1 is a pseudogene segment. The CDR3 loop spans 14 amino acids. The CDR3 DNA reads TGTGCCAGCCAAGAGGGGGTCCCTTTGGAGGGCTACACCTTC. The encoded protein is CASQEGVPLEGYTF.

The chain carries TRBV30 and TRBJ2-5; tentative D call: TRBD1 (6 bases). Trimming shortened V by 6 bases and J by 4 bases, and 12 bases separated the two germline ends. The germline CDR1 and CDR2 sequences are GTSNPN and SVGIG (reference sequence). There are 12 residues in the CDR3. The CDR3 region is CACRGGAETQYF. In nucleotides, the CDR3 is TGTGCCTGCCGAGGGGGTGCAGAGACCCAGTACTTC.

The J gene is TRBJ2-7, the V gene TRBV6-5, with 8 bases that match TRBD2. The CDR3 covers 13 residues. From germline, CDR1 is MNHEY and CDR2 SVGAGI. V was clipped by 6 bases and J by 0 bases; unmatched bases: 1. In nucleotides, the CDR3 is TGTGCCAGCAGGGGGACTAGCTCCTACGAGCAGTACTTC. Amino acid sequence: CASRGTSSYEQYF.

This clone was observed a single time. DNA of the CDR3: TGTGCCAGCAGCGTAGATCCAGGCCACACTGAAGCTTTCTTT. It codes for CASSVDPGHTEAFF. V usage is TRBV9 and J usage is TRBJ1-1; D is uncertain. Trimming pared 0 bases from V and 3 bases from J, leaving 9 bases between. CDR1 and CDR2 from the germline V gene are SGDLS and YYNGEE. This CDR3 region has 14 residues.

The chain links TRBV5-1 to TRBJ1-2; TRBD1 aligns across 7 bases. The CDR3 is made up of 15 amino acids. J was trimmed by 5 bases and V by 4 bases; bases with no gene match: 11. CDR1 is SGHRS, CDR2 YFSETQ, per germline. As DNA, the CDR3 is TGCGCCAGCAGCAGTAGAACAGGGACAGTTTATGGCTACACCTTC. Translation gives CASSSRTGTVYGYTF.